Listed below are T cell receptor beta chains from one sample, sequenced in a study of vaccination effects on CD4 cells after COVID-19. The table came from immunoSEQ multiplex PCR; TCRdb's copy has only in-frame clones and leaves some out. In the table there are over 50,000 clones, around 78% of which are singletons. Their antigens remain unidentified. Here the sequenced sample was CD4+ T cells from PBMCs cultured with HCoV-229E spike peptides, taken after COVID-19 vaccination. These receptors were taken from a human donor who received a COVID-19 vaccine. CDR3s include the opening cysteine and the closing phenylalanine or tryptophan. Fields, in order: D gene, clone size, V gene, J gene, CDR3 DNA, CDR3 protein. D genes are given only for firm matches. Size is omitted from some rows. Given values are once, few, many or a class for expanded clones.

>-|-|TRBV3-1/TRBV3-2|TRBJ2-3
TGTGCCAGCAGCCACCTGACAGCTACTAGCACAGATACGCAGTATTTT
CASSHLTATSTDTQYF
>-|-|TRBV7-2|TRBJ2-2
TGTGCCAGCAGCTCCTCGTACACCGGGGAGCTGTTTTTT
CASSSSYTGELFF
>-|-|TRBV12-5|TRBJ1-2
TGTGCTAGTGGTCTCAATATCGGGTGGGGGGGCTACACCTTC
CASGLNIGWGGYTF
>TRBD1|-|TRBV5-1|TRBJ2-5
TGCGCCAGCAGCTTGCAACAGGGGGGCATAGGGGAGACCCAGTACTTC
CASSLQQGGIGETQYF
>-|once|TRBV27|TRBJ2-5
TGTGCCAGCAGAGACTCCGGGGCCCAAGAGACCCAGTACTTC
CASRDSGAQETQYF
>-|-|TRBV2|TRBJ1-2
TGTGCCAGCAGTGAAGCGGAAGACGGTTACTATGGCTACACCTTC
CASSEAEDGYYGYTF
>-|-|TRBV29-1|TRBJ1-2
TGCAGCGTTGAAGTACTAGGCGGCTACACCTTC
CSVEVLGGYTF
>-|-|TRBV27|TRBJ2-5
TGTGCCAGCAGGTATGACAGCCAAGAGACCCAGTACTTC
CASRYDSQETQYF
>TRBD1|-|TRBV7-2|TRBJ1-1
TGTGCCAGCAGCCTTCCTACAGGGGGCACTGAAGCTTTCTTT
CASSLPTGGTEAFF
>-|-|TRBV5-4|TRBJ1-5
TGTGCCAGCAGTGGAGGGCTCAATCAGCCCCAGCATTTT
CASSGGLNQPQHF
>-|-|TRBV9|TRBJ1-2
TGTGCCAGCAGCGTAGGTTTGGCAGGGAACTTGGGTGGCTACACCTTC
CASSVGLAGNLGGYTF
>TRBD1|-|TRBV30|TRBJ1-3
TGTGCCTGGAGCGAGACAGGGCTCCGGAACACCATATATTTT
CAWSETGLRNTIYF
>TRBD1|-|TRBV6-5|TRBJ2-1
TGTGCCAGCAGATCGGACAGGGGTCCCTACAATGAGCAGTTCTTC
CASRSDRGPYNEQFF